A single sample is the source of the 27 T cell receptor beta chains below, sequenced in a study of T cell repertoires in aging, cancer and after chemotherapy. Amplification of TCR beta used genomic DNA extracted from peripheral blood. TRB rearrangements spanning V, D and J were amplified using mixed TRB-A/B primers. TCRdb reprocessed the multiplex PCR reads with MiXCR, giving one entry per CDR3 protein. The sample yields 2,500 to 3,000 distinct CDR3 sequences, 24% seen once. Sequencing input: blood. Receptors were obtained from a human donor with a solid tumor.

Comment on this clonotype: A read error may explain this, as a much larger clone is one base away. The chain is built from TRBV29-1 and TRBJ1-1; a weak D match, TRBD1 (5 bases). The CDR3 extends over 13 amino acids. Germline V gene data show CDR1 as SQVTM and CDR2 as ANQGSEA. The CDR3 is CSVPATANTKAFF. The CDR3 DNA follows: TGCAGCGTACCAGCGACAGCGAACACTAAAGCTTTCTTT. Full variable domain (outside the CDR3, taken from reference TRBV29-1 and TRBJ1-1): SAVISQKPSRDICQRGTSLTIQCQVDSQVTMMFWYRQQPGQSLTLIATANQGSEATYESGFVIDKFPISRPNLTFSTLTVSNMSPEDSSIYLCSVPATANTKAFFGQGTRLTVV.

This chain links TRBV6-2 or TRBV6-3 with TRBJ2-1, with 9 bases matching TRBD2. Trimming cost V 6 bases and J 8 bases; bases outside gene matches: 5. Germline V lookup: CDR1 MNHEY, CDR2 SVGEGT. The CDR3 totals 13 residues. In DNA, the CDR3 is TGTGCCAGCAGAATAGCGGGGGTGCATGAGCAGTTCTTC. It specifies CASRIAGVHEQFF.

This clonotype has more than one count but fewer than ten. The CDR3 region has the DNA TGTGCCAGCAGCTCTGAGGGACAGCTTAACACTGAAGCTTTCTTT. Translating gives CASSSEGQLNTEAFF. This chain links TRBV7-9 with TRBJ1-1, with 7 bases matching TRBD1. J lost 2 bases, V lost 4 bases, and 7 bases had no gene match. The CDR3 is 15 residues long. Germline V CDR1 and CDR2: SEHNR, FQNEAQ (reference sequence).

In its sample, this clonotype ranks as medium-sized. This chain links TRBV6-6 with TRBJ2-3; possibly TRBD1 or TRBD2 for D (6 bases each). The CDR3 has 14 amino acids. V was trimmed by 1 base and J by 6 bases, leaving 11 bases between them. CDR1 and CDR2 from the germline V gene are MNHNY and SVGAGI (reference sequence). CDR3 nucleotides: TGTGCCAGCAGTTACTTCGGGGGCGCGGATACGCAGTATTTT. This translates into CASSYFGGADTQYF.

The table lists this clonotype with a few counts. The CDR3 nucleotides read TGTGCCAGCTCACCGGGAGGTAATGAGCAGTTCTTC. Amino acid sequence: CASSPGGNEQFF. The chain couples TRBV18 to TRBJ2-1; a possible D gene is TRBD2 (6 bases). V was trimmed by 3 bases and J by 7 bases, leaving 7 bases between them. The germline gives CDR1 KGHSH, CDR2 LQKENI. This CDR3 region has 12 residues.

The CDR3 sequence: CAISAQASTGELFF. The DNA of the CDR3 is TGTGCCATCAGTGCACAGGCATCCACCGGGGAGCTGTTTTTT. This sequence joins TRBV10-3 and TRBJ2-2; maybe TRBD1 (5 bases). Germline values: CDR1 ENHRY, CDR2 SYGVKD. V was trimmed by 4 bases and J by 4 bases, leaving 10 bases between them. The CDR3 consists of 14 residues.

V and J are TRBV12-3 or TRBV12-4 and TRBJ2-3, with D unclear. V lost 6 bases and J 0 bases, leaving 7 bases between the germline ends. This CDR3 is 13 amino acids long. This CDR3 reads CASSVVSTDTQYF. Here the CDR3 DNA reads TGTGCCAGCAGCGTCGTTAGCACAGATACGCAGTATTTT.

This chain joins TRBV19 and TRBJ2-5; D perhaps matches TRBD2 (5 bases). Germline CDR1 is LNHDA and CDR2 is SQIVND (reference sequence). The CDR3 length is 11 residues. The CDR3 nucleotides read TGTTCCACTAGGTATGGAGAGACCCAGTACTTC. It encodes CSTRYGETQYF.

This sequence joins TRBV27 and TRBJ1-2, with 7 bases identical to TRBD1. The CDR3 length is 13 residues. V was pared by 6 bases and J by 5 bases, with 6 bases of the junction left unmatched. Germline V gives CDR1 MNHEY, CDR2 SMNVEV (reference sequence). The CDR3 loop is CASSARGGYGYTF. CDR3 in DNA: TGTGCCAGCAGCGCCAGGGGGGGATATGGCTACACCTTC.

A few counts support this clonotype. The chain joins TRBV6-1 to TRBJ1-2; D possibly corresponds to TRBD1 (5 bases). This CDR3 has 15 amino acids. Between the trimmed V and J ends, which lost 10 bases and 6 bases, there was a span of 24 bases. CDR1 is MNHNS and CDR2 is SASEGT in the germline V gene. The CDR3 DNA sequence: TGTGCCATCATCGGATCGGGGCCTCTTTTTGATGGCTACACCTTC. This codes for CAIIGSGPLFDGYTF.

In DNA form, the CDR3 reads TGCAGTGCTAGAGATAAGGAGCGGGGGTTGTACGAGCAGTACTTC. It codes for CSARDKERGLYEQYF. The gene calls are TRBV20-1 and TRBJ2-7, with TRBD2 matching 8 bases. V lost 0 bases and J lost 4; bases outside the gene matches: 8. This CDR3 comprises 15 residues. Per germline, CDR1 DFQATT and CDR2 SNEGSKA (reference sequence).

The chain carries TRBV20-1 and TRBJ1-6, with D possibly being TRBD1 (6 bases). The CDR3 has 13 residues. CDR1 is DFQATT, CDR2 SNEGSKA, per germline (reference sequence). Trimming removed 4 bases from V and 9 bases from J, with 13 bases in between. The CDR3 sequence is CSAILQGGSPLHF. As DNA, the CDR3 is TGCAGTGCTATTCTACAGGGCGGTTCACCCCTCCACTTT.

This clonotype was counted between two and nine times. The rearrangement uses TRBV12-3 or TRBV12-4 and TRBJ2-3; 8 bases are a match to TRBD2. The CDR3 extends over 17 amino acids. V lost 2 bases and J lost 0; bases outside the gene matches: 7. CDR3 protein: CASSLTSGQTSTDTQYF. DNA of the CDR3: TGTGCCAGCAGTTTAACTAGCGGCCAAACTAGCACAGATACGCAGTATTTT.

This sequence joins TRBV12-3 or TRBV12-4 and TRBJ1-5, with 7 bases that match TRBD1. J lost 0 bases, V lost 4 bases, and 9 bases had no gene match. This CDR3 spans 17 amino acids. DNA of the CDR3: TGTGCCAGCAGTTCCACCACAGGGGTCCATAGCAATCAGCCCCAGCATTTT. It translates to CASSSTTGVHSNQPQHF.

This clonotype has more than one count but fewer than ten. This rearrangement joins TRBV6-2 or TRBV6-3 to TRBJ2-5; TRBD2 might be the D (6 bases). V was cut by 5 bases and J by 5 bases, with 12 bases left in between. This CDR3 region has 13 residues. Germline assignment: CDR1 MNHEY and CDR2 SVGEGT. The CDR3 is CASSPTSGETQYF. The CDR3 coding sequence is TGTGCCAGCAGTCCGACTAGTGGGGAGACCCAGTACTTC.

This chain links TRBV5-1 with TRBJ1-2, with D uncertain. The CDR3 extends over 16 amino acids. Trimming stripped 2 bases from V and 4 bases from J, with 18 bases between. Germline values: CDR1 SGHRS, CDR2 YFSETQ. As DNA, the CDR3 is TGCGCCAGCAGCTTCGAACTCGGAGGACGGGGCTATGGCTACACCTTC. This gives the protein CASSFELGGRGYGYTF. Together with reference TRBV5-1 and TRBJ1-2, the CDR3 gives the full variable domain: KAGVTQTPRYLIKTRGQQVTLSCSPISGHRSVSWYQQTPGQGLQFLFEYFSETQRNKGNFPGRFSGRQFSNSRSEMNVSTLELGDSALYLCASSFELGGRGYGYTFGSGTRLTVV.

By share of the sample, this clonotype is medium-sized. The CDR3 bases are TGTGCCAGCAGCTTAGGCAGGGGGCTGGGCTACGAGCAGTACTTC. Translating it yields CASSLGRGLGYEQYF. This chain links TRBV7-3 with TRBJ2-7; 8 positions match TRBD1. The CDR3 runs to 15 residues. Germline loops: CDR1 SGHTA, CDR2 FQGTGA. V trimming: 2 bases; J trimming: 3 bases; junction bases outside the gene matches: 6. Full variable domain (rest looked up from reference TRBV7-3 and TRBJ2-7): GAGVSQTPSNKVTEKGKYVELRCDPISGHTALYWYRQSLGQGPEFLIYFQGTGAADDSGLPNDRFFAVRPEGSVSTLKIQRTERGDSAVYLCASSLGRGLGYEQYFGPGTRLTVT.

The rearrangement joins TRBV7-2 to TRBJ2-5; a possible D gene is TRBD1 (6 bases). The length of the CDR3 is 16 residues. Trimming took 0 bases from V and 9 from J, leaving 20 bases between them. Germline CDR1 is SGHTA and CDR2 is FQGNSA. The CDR3 here is CASSLATGPKKRAQYF. The CDR3 DNA reads as TGTGCCAGCAGCTTAGCGACAGGTCCAAAAAAAAGGGCCCAGTACTTC.

Of note for this clonotype: Its ends do not fully match the called genes, so a read error is possible. This chain connects TRBV5-5 to TRBJ1-1, with unresolved D. CDR3 length equals 14 residues. The germline gives CDR1 SGHKS, CDR2 YYEKEE (reference sequence). CDR3: CASSFVAGNTEAFF. DNA of the CDR3: TGCGCCAGCAGCTTCGTTGCGGGGAACACTGAAGCTTTCTTT.

The chain is built from TRBV7-7 and TRBJ2-1; D gene uncertain. The germline V and J ends were trimmed by 5 bases and 5 bases, with 19 bases remaining between them. The CDR3 contains 16 residues. Germline V CDR1 and CDR2: SSHAT, FNYEAQ (reference sequence). Written as DNA, the CDR3 is TGTGCCAGCAGCGCAGGAAATGCGGCCGGGCACAATGAGCAGTTCTTC. As protein: CASSAGNAAGHNEQFF.

Remarks on this clonotype: Germline and junction disagree at one end, which may indicate a read error. This chain joins TRBV29-1 and TRBJ2-7; TRBD2 matches 7 bases. This CDR3 comprises 10 residues. Germline values: CDR1 SQVTM, CDR2 ANQGSEA. The CDR3 sequence: CCVGSGEGYF. CDR3 sequence (DNA): TGCTGCGTGGGGTCGGGGGAGGGGTACTTC.

In its sample, this clonotype was seen a few times. The rearrangement joins TRBV19 to TRBJ2-7; perhaps TRBD1 as D (6 bases). This CDR3 has 14 amino acids. V was shortened by 3 bases and J by 4 bases, with 13 bases between the two germline ends. The V gene's germline CDR1 is LNHDA and CDR2 SQIVND (reference sequence). The CDR3 spells CASSIGRGLYEQYF. As DNA, the CDR3 is TGTGCCAGTAGTATCGGCAGGGGTCTATACGAGCAGTACTTC. Combining the CDR3 with reference TRBV19 and TRBJ2-7 gives the whole variable domain DGGITQSPKYLFRKEGQNVTLSCEQNLNHDAMYWYRQDPGQGLRLIYYSQIVNDFQKGDIAEGYSVSREKKESFPLTVTSAQKNPTAFYLCASSIGRGLYEQYFGPGTRLTVT.

This chain links TRBV28 with TRBJ1-2; 8 bases agree with TRBD1. Germline CDR1 MDHEN, CDR2 SYDVKM. V gave up 4 bases and J gave up 4 bases; unmatched junction bases: 5. The CDR3 is made up of 14 amino acids. The CDR3 nucleotides are TGTGCCAGCAGTTCCGGGACAGGCCGCTATGGCTACACCTTC. Protein: CASSSGTGRYGYTF.

This chain connects TRBV6-2 or TRBV6-3 to TRBJ1-2; unclear D gene. The CDR3 runs to 13 residues. Trimming removed 7 bases at V and 6 bases at J, with 15 bases between. Germline CDR1 is MNHEY and CDR2 is SVGEGT. CDR3 in amino acids: CASTFSELNGYTF. Written as DNA, the CDR3 is TGTGCCAGCACCTTCTCCGAACTCAATGGCTACACCTTC.

This clonotype was counted a few times. The rearrangement uses TRBV20-1 and TRBJ1-5, with TRBD1 matching over 8 bases. Germline values: CDR1 DFQATT, CDR2 SNEGSKA (reference sequence). The V gene end was trimmed by 5 bases and the J gene end by 6 bases; junction bases not matched to a gene: 9. The CDR3 length is 14 residues. In nucleotides, the CDR3 is TGCAGTGCTCCTCCAGGGGGCAGGGGTCAGCCCCAGCATTTT. Its protein product is CSAPPGGRGQPQHF.

The V call is TRBV6-2 or TRBV6-3, the J call TRBJ2-3; D is ambiguous. The CDR3 runs 13 residues. Between the trimmed V and J ends, which lost 7 bases and 0 bases, there was a span of 8 bases. The germline V gene has CDR1 MNHEY and CDR2 SVGEGT. In DNA, the CDR3 is TGTGCCAGCAAGAAAACTAGCACAGATACGCAGTATTTT. Amino acid sequence: CASKKTSTDTQYF.

Within the sample, this clonotype is medium-sized (0.01 to 0.1%). V is TRBV11-3 and J is TRBJ2-3; no firm D call. This CDR3 has 15 amino acids. With 5 bases removed from V and 2 bases from J, the gap between germline ends came to 14 bases. Germline V lookup: CDR1 SGHNT, CDR2 YENEEA. The chain's CDR3 is CASSPRLRYTDTQYF. The CDR3 region has the DNA TGTGCCAGCAGCCCAAGGCTGAGGTACACAGATACGCAGTATTTT.